Listed here are 5 T cell receptor beta chains from one sample, sequenced in a study of blood T cell repertoires in COVID-19. This table comes from immunoSEQ multiplex PCR, and its TCRdb copy is limited to in-frame clones, with some not included. The data contain around 180,000 clones, around 90% of them seen just once; the ten biggest clones take up more than 25%. Sequencing was done on a sample of peripheral blood. The receptors derive from a man aged 55 to 70 with acute or convalescent COVID-19.

The V gene is TRBV5-1, the J gene TRBJ1-2; 8 bases align to TRBD1. This CDR3 is built from 15 residues. The germline gives CDR1 SGHRS, CDR2 YFSETQ. After removal of 4 bases from V and 1 base from J, the junction contained 6 bases not matched to a gene. CDR3 in amino acids: CASSPRDRNNYGYTF. The CDR3 nucleotides are TGCGCCAGCAGCCCGCGGGACAGGAATAACTATGGCTACACCTTC.

In this sample, this clone turned up a few times. This chain connects TRBV7-2 to TRBJ2-1; 9 bases are a match to TRBD2. The CDR3 has 16 residues. The V and J ends lost 1 base and 2 bases, in that order; junction bases with no gene match: 3. Germline V lookup: CDR1 SGHTA, CDR2 FQGNSA. In nucleotides, the CDR3 is TGTGCCAGCAGCTTAGTAGCGGGAGTGGCCTACAATGAGCAGTTCTTC. Its protein product is CASSLVAGVAYNEQFF.

The chain has TRBV21-1 and TRBJ2-2; the D call of TRBD2 is as the table states it, not checked on the DNA. TRBV21-1 constitutes a pseudogene. CDR3 length equals 16 residues. CDR3 region: CASSKGLAGGHGELFF. The CDR3 DNA reads TGTGCCAGCAGCAAAGGTCTAGCGGGAGGTCACGGGGAGCTGTTTTTT.

The chain uses TRBV27 and TRBJ2-7, with TRBD2 identical over 13 bases. The CDR3 spans 14 residues. The junction had 1 base not matched to a gene; V was cut back by 6 bases and J by 2 bases. Looked up from germline, CDR1 is MNHEY and CDR2 is SMNVEV (reference sequence). The CDR3 here is CASSGLAGAYEQYF. For the CDR3, the DNA is TGTGCCAGCAGCGGACTAGCGGGAGCCTACGAGCAGTACTTC.

This clone showed up just once. The chain uses TRBV7-8 and TRBJ2-7; a possible D gene is TRBD1 (5 bases). V was cut by 0 bases and J by 0 bases, with 15 bases left in between. CDR1 and CDR2 from the germline V gene are SGHVS and FQNEAQ. CDR3 length: 17 amino acids. The chain's CDR3 is CASSLAPQGPISYEQYF. For the CDR3, the DNA is TGTGCCAGCAGCTTAGCCCCCCAGGGCCCCATCTCCTACGAGCAGTACTTC.